This T cell receptor beta chain was sequenced during a study of beta chain features in type 1 diabetes. This CDR3 comprises 15 residues. This clone was seen a few times. Its antigen is as yet unknown. Study-wide results and limits: Shorter TCRB CDR3s, moderately but significantly so, were found in Type 1 diabetes patients in all four CD4+ subsets. PCR might pick shorter templates more often, in the same way for patients and controls.

Expressed TCRB transcripts were sequenced because the entire RNA isolate underwent reverse transcription. Profiled with immunoSEQ multiplex PCR; TCRdb holds only in-frame clones, not every one. The profile shows 900,000 or so clones, roughly a sixth of them singletons. This sequence originates from a young woman in good health. This chain uses TRBV1 with TRBJ2-7. TRBV1 is noted as a pseudogene. Sequenced material: naive CD4+ T cells from blood. CDR3 in DNA: TGCACCAGCAGCCAAGGTGGGACGTTCGCCTACGAGCAGTACTTC. As protein: CTSSQGGTFAYEQYF.